This TCR beta chain was retrieved from a study of shared clonotypes between healthy human individuals. As for the study in general: Donor ages ranged 18 to 49 years: a couple of women, a few men. Study findings and constraints: Larger estimated richness was generally seen in naive subsets than in memory subsets. Only blood was sampled; tissue repertoires likely differ.

The protocol was immunoSEQ multiplex PCR, while the TCRdb copy is restricted to in-frame clones and leaves out a portion. The table shows 2 million to 2.5 million clones, with 90% to 97% occurring only once. As regards this clone: Its antigen is undetermined.

Trimming stripped 0 bases from V and 9 bases from J, with 11 bases between. The CDR3 has 13 amino acids. In germline, CDR1 is SGHAT, CDR2 FQNNGV. The clonotype originates from a man between 18 and 29 years old in good health. The J gene is TRBJ1-2, the V gene TRBV11-2; D remains ambiguous. Sequencing was performed on naive CD4+ T cells sorted from blood. Subset noted: CD45RA+ positively selected. CDR3 region: CASSLDLRGSYTF. The DNA for the CDR3 is TGTGCCAGCAGCTTAGATTTACGGGGAAGCTACACCTTC.